This T cell receptor (beta chain) was documented in a study of human T cells and chemical hapten exposure. The library gave individual cDNA molecules unique molecular identifiers. As processed by the authors: Across samples, TCR counts had a median of around 100,000 and ranged from about 23,224 to 700,000. TCRdb processed the reads anew with MiXCR; each CDR3 protein has one entry. These V and J calls derive from TCRdb rather than the authors' analysis. The sample includes about 120,000 distinct CDR3 sequences, roughly 8.5% of them seen just once. Germline lookup yields CDR1 MDHEN and CDR2 SYDVKM. After removal of 4 bases from V and 2 bases from J, the junction contained 9 bases not matched to a gene. The CDR3 contains 16 residues. Study-wide results and limits: No alteration of TCRs above 1 in 1000 frequency was seen with DPC sensitization.

As regards this clonotype: Its antigen is currently unknown.

Extraction yielded total RNA from whole blood (unfractionated). The specimen sequenced was whole blood. V usage is TRBV28 and J usage is TRBJ2-7; TRBD2 aligns across 9 bases. The clonotype was recovered from a human donor in good health. Some clones in this sample may be carry-over from other donors' samples. CDR3 protein: CASSSSPTSGAYEQYF. The DNA of the CDR3 is TGTGCCAGCAGTTCCTCGCCGACTAGCGGCGCCTACGAGCAGTACTTC.